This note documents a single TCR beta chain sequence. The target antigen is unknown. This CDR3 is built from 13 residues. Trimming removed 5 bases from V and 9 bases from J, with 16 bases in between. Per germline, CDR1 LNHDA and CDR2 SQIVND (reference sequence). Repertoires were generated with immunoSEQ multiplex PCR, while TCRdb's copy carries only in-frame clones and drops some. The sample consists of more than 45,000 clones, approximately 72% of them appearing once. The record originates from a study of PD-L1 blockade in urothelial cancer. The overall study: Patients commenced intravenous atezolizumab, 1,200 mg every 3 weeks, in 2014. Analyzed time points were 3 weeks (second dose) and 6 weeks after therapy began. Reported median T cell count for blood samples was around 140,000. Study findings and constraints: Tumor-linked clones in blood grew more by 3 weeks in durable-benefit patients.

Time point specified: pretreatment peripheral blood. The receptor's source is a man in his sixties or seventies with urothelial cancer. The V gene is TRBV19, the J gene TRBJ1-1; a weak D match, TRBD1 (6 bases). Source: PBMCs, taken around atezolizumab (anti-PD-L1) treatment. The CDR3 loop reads CASSPSTGKQAFF. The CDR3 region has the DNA TGTGCCAGTAGTCCTTCAACAGGGAAACAAGCTTTCTTT.